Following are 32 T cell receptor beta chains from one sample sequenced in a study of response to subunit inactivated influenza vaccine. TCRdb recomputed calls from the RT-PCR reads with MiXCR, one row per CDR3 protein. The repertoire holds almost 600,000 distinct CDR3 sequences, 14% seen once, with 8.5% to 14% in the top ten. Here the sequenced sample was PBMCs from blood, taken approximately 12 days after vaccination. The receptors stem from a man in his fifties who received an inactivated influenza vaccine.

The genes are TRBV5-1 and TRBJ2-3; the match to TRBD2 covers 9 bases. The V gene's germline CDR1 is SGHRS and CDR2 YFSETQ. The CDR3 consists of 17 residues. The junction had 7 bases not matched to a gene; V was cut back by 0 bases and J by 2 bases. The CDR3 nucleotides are TGCGCCAGCAGCTTGGTAATAGCGGGAGACATCACAGATACGCAGTATTTT. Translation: CASSLVIAGDITDTQYF.

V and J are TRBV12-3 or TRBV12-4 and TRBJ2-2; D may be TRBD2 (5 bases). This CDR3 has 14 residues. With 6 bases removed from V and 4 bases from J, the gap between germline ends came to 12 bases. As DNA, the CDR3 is TGTGCCAGCAGCCACGCCCGGGGCACCGGGGAGCTGTTTTTT. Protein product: CASSHARGTGELFF.

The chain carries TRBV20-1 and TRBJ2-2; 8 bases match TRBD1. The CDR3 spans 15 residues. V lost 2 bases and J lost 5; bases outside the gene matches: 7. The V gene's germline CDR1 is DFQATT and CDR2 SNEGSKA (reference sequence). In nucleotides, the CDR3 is TGCAGTGCTAGATCTACAGGGGGAGTGACCGGGGAGCTGTTTTTT. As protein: CSARSTGGVTGELFF.

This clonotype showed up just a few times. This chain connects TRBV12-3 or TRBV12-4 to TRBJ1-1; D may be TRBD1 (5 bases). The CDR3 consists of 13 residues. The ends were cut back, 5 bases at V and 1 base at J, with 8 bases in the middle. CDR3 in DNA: TGTGCCAGCAGTAACACAGGGAACACTGAAGCTTTCTTT. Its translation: CASSNTGNTEAFF.

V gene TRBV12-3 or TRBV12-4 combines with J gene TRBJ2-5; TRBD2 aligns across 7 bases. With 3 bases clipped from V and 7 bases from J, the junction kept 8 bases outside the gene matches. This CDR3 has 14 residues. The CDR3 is CASSLAGAPGTQYF. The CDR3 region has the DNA TGTGCCAGCAGTTTGGCGGGAGCTCCCGGGACCCAGTACTTC.

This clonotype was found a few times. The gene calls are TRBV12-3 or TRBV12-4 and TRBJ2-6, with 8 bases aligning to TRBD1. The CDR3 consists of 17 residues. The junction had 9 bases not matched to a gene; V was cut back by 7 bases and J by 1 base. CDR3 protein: CASTTGQGLSGANVLTF. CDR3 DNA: TGTGCCAGCACTACCGGACAGGGTTTATCTGGGGCCAACGTCCTGACTTTC.

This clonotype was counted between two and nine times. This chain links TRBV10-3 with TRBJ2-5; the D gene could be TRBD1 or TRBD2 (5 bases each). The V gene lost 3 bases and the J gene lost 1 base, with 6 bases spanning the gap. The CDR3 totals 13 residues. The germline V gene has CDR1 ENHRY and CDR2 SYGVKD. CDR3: CAISDGAQETQYF. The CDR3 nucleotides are TGTGCCATCAGTGACGGGGCCCAAGAGACCCAGTACTTC.

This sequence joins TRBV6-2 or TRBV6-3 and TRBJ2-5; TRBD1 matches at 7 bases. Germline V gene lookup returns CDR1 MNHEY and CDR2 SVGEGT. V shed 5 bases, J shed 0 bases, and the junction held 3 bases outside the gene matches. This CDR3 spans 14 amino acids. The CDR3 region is CASSVRGYQETQYF. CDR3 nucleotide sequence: TGTGCCAGCAGTGTCAGGGGGTACCAAGAGACCCAGTACTTC.

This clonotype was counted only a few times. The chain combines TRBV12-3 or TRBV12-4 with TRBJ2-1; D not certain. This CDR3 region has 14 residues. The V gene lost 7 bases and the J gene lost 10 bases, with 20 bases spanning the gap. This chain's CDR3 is CASTFSLPSHEQFF. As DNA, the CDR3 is TGTGCCAGCACCTTTAGCTTGCCGAGCCACGAGCAGTTCTTC.

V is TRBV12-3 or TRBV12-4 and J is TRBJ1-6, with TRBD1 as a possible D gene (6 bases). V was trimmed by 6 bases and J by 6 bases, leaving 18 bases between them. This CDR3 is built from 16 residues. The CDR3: CASSRSTGFLNSPLHF. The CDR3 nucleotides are TGTGCCAGCAGCAGGTCCACAGGGTTCCTTAATTCACCCCTCCACTTT.

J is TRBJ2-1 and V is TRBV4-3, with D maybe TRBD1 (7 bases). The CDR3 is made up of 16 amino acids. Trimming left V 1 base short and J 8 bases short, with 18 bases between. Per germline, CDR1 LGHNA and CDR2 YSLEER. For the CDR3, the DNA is TGCGCCAGCAGCCAAGCTTCCGGAGGGGGCCGCCATGAGCAGTTCTTC. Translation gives CASSQASGGGRHEQFF.

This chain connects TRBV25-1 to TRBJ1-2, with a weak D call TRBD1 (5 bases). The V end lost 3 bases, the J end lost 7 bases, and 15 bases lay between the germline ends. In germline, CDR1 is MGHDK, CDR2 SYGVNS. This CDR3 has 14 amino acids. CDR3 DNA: TGTGCCAGCAGTGATGCGGGGGTGCTGGGTGGCTACACCTTC. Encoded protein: CASSDAGVLGGYTF.

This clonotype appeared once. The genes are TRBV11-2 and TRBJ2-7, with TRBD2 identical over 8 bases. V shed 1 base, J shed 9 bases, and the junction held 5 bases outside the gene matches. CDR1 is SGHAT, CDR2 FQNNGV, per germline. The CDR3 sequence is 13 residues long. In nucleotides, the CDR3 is TGTGCCAGCAGCTTAGGGACTAGCATAGGGCAGTACTTC. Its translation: CASSLGTSIGQYF.

The CDR3 is CASSFAGRATDTQYF. DNA of the CDR3: TGTGCCAGCAGCTTTGCGGGGCGGGCCACAGATACGCAGTATTTT. This sequence joins TRBV5-6 and TRBJ2-3; D is possibly TRBD2 (6 bases). The germline gives CDR1 SGHDT, CDR2 YYEEEE. The ends were cut back, 2 bases at V and 2 bases at J, with 12 bases in the middle. The CDR3 sequence is 15 residues long. The whole variable domain, remainder taken from reference TRBV5-6 and TRBJ2-3, is DAGVTQSPTHLIKTRGQQVTLRCSPKSGHDTVSWYQQALGQGPQFIFQYYEEEERQRGNFPDRFSGHQFPNYSSELNVNALLLGDSALYLCASSFAGRATDTQYFGPGTRLTVL.

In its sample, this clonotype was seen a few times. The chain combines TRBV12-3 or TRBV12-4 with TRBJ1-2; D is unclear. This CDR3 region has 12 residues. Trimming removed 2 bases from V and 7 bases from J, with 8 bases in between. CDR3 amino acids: CASSLNPIGYTF. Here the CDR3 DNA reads TGTGCCAGCAGTTTAAACCCCATTGGCTACACCTTC.

For the CDR3, the DNA is TGTGCCACCAGCTCGCGGACAGGGTTCCTCGAGCAGTACTTC. Its translation is CATSSRTGFLEQYF. The chain links TRBV15 to TRBJ2-7; TRBD1 matches 8 bases. The CDR3 has 14 amino acids. V shed 5 bases and J 6 bases; nucleotides not matched to a gene: 9. The germline V gene has CDR1 LNHNV and CDR2 YYDKDF (reference sequence).

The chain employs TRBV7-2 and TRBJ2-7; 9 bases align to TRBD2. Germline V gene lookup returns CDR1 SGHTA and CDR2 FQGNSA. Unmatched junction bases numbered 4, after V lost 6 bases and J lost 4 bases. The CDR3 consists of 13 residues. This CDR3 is CASSKAGGYEQYF. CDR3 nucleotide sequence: TGTGCCAGCAGTAAAGCGGGGGGATACGAGCAGTACTTC.

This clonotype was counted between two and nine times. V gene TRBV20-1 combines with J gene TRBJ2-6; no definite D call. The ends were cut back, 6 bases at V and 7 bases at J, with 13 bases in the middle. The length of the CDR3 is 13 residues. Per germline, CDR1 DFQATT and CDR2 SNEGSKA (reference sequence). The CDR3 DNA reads TGCAGTGCCAGGCCAGCGTCTGCCAACGTCCTGACTTTC. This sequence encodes CSARPASANVLTF.

This CDR3 is CASSRGQGSGTQYF. Here the CDR3 DNA reads TGTGCCAGCAGTCGCGGACAGGGCTCGGGGACCCAGTACTTC. The chain employs TRBV25-1 and TRBJ2-5; 8 bases line up with TRBD1. This CDR3 is 14 amino acids long. The V gene's germline CDR1 is MGHDK and CDR2 SYGVNS. The V segment lost 5 bases and the J segment 7 bases; nucleotides outside the gene matches: 9.

CDR3 DNA: TGTACCCGCAGTTCACGAATCGATAGCGGGAGGAATTCAGATACGCAGTATTTT. Protein sequence: CTRSSRIDSGRNSDTQYF. V is TRBV2 and J is TRBJ2-3, with 10 bases aligning to TRBD2. Germline V gene lookup returns CDR1 SNHLY and CDR2 FYNNEI. The CDR3 is made up of 18 amino acids. Combining the CDR3 with reference TRBV2 and TRBJ2-3 gives the whole variable domain EPEVTQTPSHQVTQMGQEVILRCVPISNHLYFYWYRQILGQKVEFLVSFYNNEISEKSEIFDDQFSVERPDGSNFTLKIRSTKLEDSAMYFCTRSSRIDSGRNSDTQYFGPGTRLTVL.

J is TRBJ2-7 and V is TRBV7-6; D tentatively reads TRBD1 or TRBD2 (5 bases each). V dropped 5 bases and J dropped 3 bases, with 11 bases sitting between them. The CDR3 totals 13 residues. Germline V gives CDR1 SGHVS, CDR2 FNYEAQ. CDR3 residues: CASSRGQIYEQYF. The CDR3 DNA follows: TGTGCCAGCAGCCGGGGCCAGATCTACGAGCAGTACTTC.

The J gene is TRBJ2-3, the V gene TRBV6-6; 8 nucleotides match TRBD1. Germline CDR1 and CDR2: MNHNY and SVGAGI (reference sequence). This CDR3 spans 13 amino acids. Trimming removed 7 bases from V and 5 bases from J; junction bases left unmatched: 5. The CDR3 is CASTPTGVDTQYF. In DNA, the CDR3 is TGTGCCAGCACCCCGACAGGGGTAGATACGCAGTATTTT.

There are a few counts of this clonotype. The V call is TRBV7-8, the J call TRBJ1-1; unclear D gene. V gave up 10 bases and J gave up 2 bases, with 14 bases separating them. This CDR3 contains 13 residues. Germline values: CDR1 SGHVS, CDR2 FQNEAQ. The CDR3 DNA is TGTGCCACTCAGACGAGGGTTAACACTGAAGCTTTCTTT. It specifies CATQTRVNTEAFF.

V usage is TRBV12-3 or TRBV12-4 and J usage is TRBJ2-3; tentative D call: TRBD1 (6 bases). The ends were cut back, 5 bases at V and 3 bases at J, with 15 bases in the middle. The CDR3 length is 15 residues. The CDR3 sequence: CASSITGSRTDTQYF. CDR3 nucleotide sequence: TGTGCCAGCAGTATTACAGGGTCCAGGACAGATACGCAGTATTTT.

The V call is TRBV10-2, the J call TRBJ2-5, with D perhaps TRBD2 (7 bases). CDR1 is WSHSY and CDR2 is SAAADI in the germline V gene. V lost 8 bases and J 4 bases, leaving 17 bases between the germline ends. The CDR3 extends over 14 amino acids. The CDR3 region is CASFEGGARETQYF. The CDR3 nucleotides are TGCGCCAGCTTCGAAGGGGGGGCCCGAGAGACCCAGTACTTC.

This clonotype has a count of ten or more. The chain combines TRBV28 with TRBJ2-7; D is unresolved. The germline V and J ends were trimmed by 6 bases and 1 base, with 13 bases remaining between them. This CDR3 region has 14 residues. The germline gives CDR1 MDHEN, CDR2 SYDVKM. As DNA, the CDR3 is TGTGCCAGCAGACACTGGACGGATTCCTACGAGCAGTACTTC. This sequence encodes CASRHWTDSYEQYF. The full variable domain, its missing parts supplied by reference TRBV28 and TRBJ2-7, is DVKVTQSSRYLVKRTGEKVFLECVQDMDHENMFWYRQDPGLGLRLIYFSYDVKMKEKGDIPEGYSVSREKKERFSLILESASTNQTSMYLCASRHWTDSYEQYFGPGTRLTVT.

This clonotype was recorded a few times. The CDR3, as DNA: TGTGCCAGCAACGCGGCCGGGACCTCCTACAATGAGCAGTTCTTC. This codes for CASNAAGTSYNEQFF. The chain links TRBV27 to TRBJ2-1, with D perhaps matching TRBD1 or TRBD2 (5 bases each). This CDR3 is 15 amino acids long. The germline gives CDR1 MNHEY, CDR2 SMNVEV (reference sequence). V was cut by 7 bases and J by 0 bases, with 13 bases left in between.

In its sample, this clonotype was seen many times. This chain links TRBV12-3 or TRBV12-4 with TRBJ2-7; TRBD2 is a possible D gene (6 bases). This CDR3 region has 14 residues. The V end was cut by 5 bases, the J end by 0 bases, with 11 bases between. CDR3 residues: CASSEAGDSYEQYF. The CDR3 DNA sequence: TGTGCCAGCAGTGAAGCGGGCGACTCCTACGAGCAGTACTTC.

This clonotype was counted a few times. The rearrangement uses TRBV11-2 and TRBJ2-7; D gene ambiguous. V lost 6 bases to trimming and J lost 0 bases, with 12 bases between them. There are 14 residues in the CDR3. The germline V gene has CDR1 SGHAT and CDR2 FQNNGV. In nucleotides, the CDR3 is TGTGCCAGCAGTAAGGAACCTCTCTCCTACGAGCAGTACTTC. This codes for CASSKEPLSYEQYF.

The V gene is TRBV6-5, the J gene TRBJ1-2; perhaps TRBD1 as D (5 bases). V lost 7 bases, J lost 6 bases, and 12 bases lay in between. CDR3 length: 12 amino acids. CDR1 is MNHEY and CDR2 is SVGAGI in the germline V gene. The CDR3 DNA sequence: TGTGCCAGCACTAAGGCGGGGGATGGCTACACCTTC. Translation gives CASTKAGDGYTF.

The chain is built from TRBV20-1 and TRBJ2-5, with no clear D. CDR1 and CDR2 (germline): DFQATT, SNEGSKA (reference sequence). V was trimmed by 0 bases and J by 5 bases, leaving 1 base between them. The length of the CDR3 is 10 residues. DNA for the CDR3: TGCAGTGCTAGAGATGAGACCCAGTACTTC. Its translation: CSARDETQYF.

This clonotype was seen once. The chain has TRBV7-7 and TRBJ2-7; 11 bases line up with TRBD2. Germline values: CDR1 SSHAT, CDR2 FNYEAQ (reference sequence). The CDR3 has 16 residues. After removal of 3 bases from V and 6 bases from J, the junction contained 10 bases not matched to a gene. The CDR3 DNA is TGTGCCAGCAGCTTCAGAATAGCGGGAGGGCCATGCGAGCAGTACTTC. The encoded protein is CASSFRIAGGPCEQYF. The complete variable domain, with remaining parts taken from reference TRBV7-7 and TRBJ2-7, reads GAGVSQSPRYKVTKRGQDVTLRCDPISSHATLYWYQQALGQGPEFLTYFNYEAQPDKSGLPSDRFSAERPEGSISTLTIQRTEQRDSAMYRCASSFRIAGGPCEQYFGPGTRLTVT.